This T cell receptor (beta chain) is from a study of technical replicates of blood from four donors. Generated by immunoSEQ multiplex PCR, the TCRdb table keeps only in-frame clones and is missing some. Among roughly 80,000 clones listed, roughly 92% were seen once. Trimming removed 4 bases from V and 6 bases from J, with 12 bases in between. Germline V gene lookup returns CDR1 SGHNT and CDR2 YENEEA. This CDR3 has 14 residues. Sequencing used T cells isolated from PBMCs. The TCR sequence derives from a human donor in good health. This chain connects TRBV11-3 to TRBJ1-4; a weak D match, TRBD1 (6 bases). CDR3 coding DNA: TGTGCCAGCAGCTCCGGGACAAGCTATGAAAAACTGTTTTTT. It translates to CASSSGTSYEKLFF.